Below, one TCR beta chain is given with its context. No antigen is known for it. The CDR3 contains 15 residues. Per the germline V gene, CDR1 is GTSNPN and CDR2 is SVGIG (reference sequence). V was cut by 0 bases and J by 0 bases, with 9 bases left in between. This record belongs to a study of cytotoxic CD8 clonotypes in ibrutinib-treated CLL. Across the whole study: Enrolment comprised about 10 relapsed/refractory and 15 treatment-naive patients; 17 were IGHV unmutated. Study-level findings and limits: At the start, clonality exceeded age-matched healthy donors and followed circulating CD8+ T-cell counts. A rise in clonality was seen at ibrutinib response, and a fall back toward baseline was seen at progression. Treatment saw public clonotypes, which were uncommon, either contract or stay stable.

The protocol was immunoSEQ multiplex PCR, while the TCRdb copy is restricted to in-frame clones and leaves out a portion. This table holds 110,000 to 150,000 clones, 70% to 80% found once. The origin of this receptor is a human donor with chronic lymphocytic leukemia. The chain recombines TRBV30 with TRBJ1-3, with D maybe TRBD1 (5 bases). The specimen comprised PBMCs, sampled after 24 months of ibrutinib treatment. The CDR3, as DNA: TGTGCCTGGAGTGTTGGGACGGCCTCTGGAAACACCATATATTTT. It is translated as CAWSVGTASGNTIYF.